Listed below are T cell receptor beta chains from one sample, sequenced in a study of technical replicates of blood from several donors. TCRdb's table, derived via immunoSEQ multiplex PCR, lists solely in-frame clones and lacks some. The repertoire holds under 85,000 clones, with 93% as singletons. Sequenced: T cells isolated from PBMCs. These receptors came from a human donor in good health. CDR3s include the opening cysteine and the closing phenylalanine or tryptophan. Fields, in order: CDR3 length, V gene, D gene, clone size, J gene, CDR3 protein, CDR3 DNA. The D gene is left open where the match is weak. Expanded clones get a size class; other rows say once, few or many, or leave the size out.

CDR3 length: 13; V gene: TRBV6-4; D gene: -; clone size: -; J gene: TRBJ2-3; CDR3 protein: CASSEGATDTQYF; CDR3 DNA: TGTGCCAGCAGTGAAGGGGCCACAGATACGCAGTATTTT
CDR3 length: 14; V gene: TRBV7-9; D gene: -; clone size: once; J gene: TRBJ1-5; CDR3 protein: CASSRGQNNQPQHF; CDR3 DNA: TGTGCCAGCAGCCGTGGACAGAACAATCAGCCCCAGCATTTT
CDR3 length: 14; V gene: TRBV29-1; D gene: TRBD2; clone size: -; J gene: TRBJ2-1; CDR3 protein: CSVEGLAVDNEQFF; CDR3 DNA: TGCAGCGTTGAGGGTCTAGCGGTAGACAATGAGCAGTTCTTC
CDR3 length: 14; V gene: TRBV30; D gene: -; clone size: -; J gene: TRBJ1-5; CDR3 protein: CAWSVGGDGQPQHF; CDR3 DNA: TGTGCCTGGAGCGTAGGGGGAGACGGTCAGCCCCAGCATTTT
CDR3 length: 14; V gene: TRBV4-1; D gene: TRBD2; clone size: -; J gene: TRBJ2-1; CDR3 protein: CASSPDSGRNEQFF; CDR3 DNA: TGCGCCAGCAGCCCTGACAGCGGGAGGAATGAGCAGTTCTTC
CDR3 length: 16; V gene: TRBV27; D gene: -; clone size: -; J gene: TRBJ2-7; CDR3 protein: CASSSRQEGLIYEQYF; CDR3 DNA: TGTGCCAGCAGTTCCAGACAGGAGGGACTAATCTACGAGCAGTACTTC
CDR3 length: 15; V gene: TRBV7-2; D gene: -; clone size: -; J gene: TRBJ2-1; CDR3 protein: CASSLGIAAYNEQFF; CDR3 DNA: TGTGCCAGCAGCTTAGGGATAGCGGCTTACAATGAGCAGTTCTTC
CDR3 length: 15; V gene: TRBV18; D gene: TRBD2; clone size: -; J gene: TRBJ2-3; CDR3 protein: CASSPRTSSTDTQYF; CDR3 DNA: TGTGCCAGCTCACCGAGGACTAGCTCCACAGATACGCAGTATTTT
CDR3 length: 15; V gene: TRBV4-1; D gene: -; clone size: -; J gene: TRBJ1-4; CDR3 protein: CASSPLRATNEKLFF; CDR3 DNA: TGCGCCAGCAGCCCCCTACGGGCAACTAATGAAAAACTGTTTTTT
CDR3 length: 13; V gene: TRBV7-9; D gene: TRBD1; clone size: few; J gene: TRBJ1-1; CDR3 protein: CASSLAGDRGAFF; CDR3 DNA: TGTGCCAGCAGCTTAGCGGGGGACAGGGGAGCTTTCTTT
CDR3 length: 15; V gene: TRBV21-1; D gene: -; clone size: -; J gene: TRBJ1-1; CDR3 protein: CASKGIPAVNTEAFF; CDR3 DNA: TGTGCCAGCAAAGGTATACCTGCGGTGAACACTGAAGCTTTCTTT
CDR3 length: 17; V gene: TRBV19; D gene: TRBD1; clone size: -; J gene: TRBJ1-1; CDR3 protein: CASSRGLAGGAKSEAFF; CDR3 DNA: TGTGCCAGTAGTAGGGGCCTCGCAGGGGGCGCAAAGTCTGAAGCTTTCTTT